This T cell receptor beta chain was profiled in a study of beta chain features in type 1 diabetes. As to this clone: The antigen is undetermined.

Findings and caveats of the study: Compared to healthy donors, patients appeared to have naive, central memory and Treg TCRB repertoires that were more alike. Insertions were fewer and deletions more numerous at VDJ junctions in type 1 diabetes patients.

The authors reverse transcribed all of the isolated RNA, so sequencing captured expressed TCRB transcripts. It was found that naive, central memory and regulatory T cell samples averaged around 3.7 million reads. This table comes from immunoSEQ multiplex PCR, and its TCRdb copy is limited to in-frame clones, with some not included. Among about half a million clones listed, over 9.5% were seen once. Germline assignment: CDR1 SGDLS and CDR2 YYNGEE. Trimming took off 0 bases at V and 8 bases at J, with 16 bases between the two ends. The CDR3 spans 15 residues. CD45RO/CCR7/CD25/CD127/CD95/CD27 separated CD4+ naive, central memory, regulatory and stem cell-like memory cells by sorting.

V gene TRBV9 combines with J gene TRBJ2-3; tentatively, D is TRBD2 (6 bases). The sample consisted of naive CD4+ T cells from blood. The receptor was isolated from a young woman in good health. The DNA of the CDR3 is TGTGCCAGCAGCGTAGCTGTCGGGGGATCGGTTACGCAGTATTTT. Residues: CASSVAVGGSVTQYF.